Each of the 30 T cell receptor beta chains below was sequenced from the same sample in a study of regulatory T cells in long-lasting Graves disease (dated by TCRdb to about 2021). Taken with the paper, the label for time point translates to: newly diagnosed GD, antithyroid drugs for less than 3 months. For both TCR sequencing and RNA sequencing, RNA was extracted from PBMCs in TRIzol. The method was multiplex PCR. TCRdb shows the sequencer as Illumina HiSeq 4000. TCR beta libraries were built with iRepertoire HTBI primers and Arm-PCR amplification of CDR3 regions. Using fastp at Q25 and MiXCR, TCRdb reprocessed the public reads and kept productive beta chains. CDR3 protein duplicates are merged, each entry listing the most common genes and DNA. The sample data list roughly 610,000 distinct CDR3 sequences, and about 16% of these were observed just once. The ten largest account for 12% of the sample.

This sample also appeared in a second study, on T cells in Graves' hyperthyroidism and ophthalmopathy.

The input for sequencing was peripheral blood mononuclear cells (PBMCs), taken at new diagnosis, from a patient treated with antithyroid drugs. Receptor source: a man aged 18 to 30 with Graves disease. Donor details come from another sample of the same person, matched by shared clones.

This clonotype appeared a few times. This chain uses TRBV5-1 with TRBJ2-2; D is perhaps TRBD2 (5 bases). Germline CDR1 SGHRS, CDR2 YFSETQ. The CDR3 length is 14 residues. The V end lost 4 bases, the J end lost 6 bases, and 13 bases lay between the germline ends. CDR3 amino acids: CASSGFPGAGELFF. DNA of the CDR3: TGCGCCAGCAGCGGTTTCCCCGGGGCCGGGGAGCTGTTTTTT.

This clonotype appeared many times. J is TRBJ2-7 and V is TRBV28; tentatively, D is TRBD1 (6 bases). Germline lookup yields CDR1 MDHEN and CDR2 SYDVKM. The CDR3 consists of 17 residues. Trimming removed 1 base at V and 1 base at J, with 17 bases between. The CDR3 bases are TGTGCCAGCAGTTTATTGTCTCCGGGACAACGATCCTACGAGCAGTACTTC. Protein: CASSLLSPGQRSYEQYF.

A word on this clonotype: A much larger clone differs by one base, so this may be a read error. The chain couples TRBV28 to TRBJ1-2; weak D call: TRBD1 (5 bases). This CDR3 region has 14 residues. The germline V gene encodes CDR1 MDHEN and CDR2 SYDVKM. V lost 5 bases, J lost 7 bases, and 17 bases lay in between. In DNA form, the CDR3 reads TGTGCCAGCAGTCGCTGGGGGACGGGGACTGGCTACACCTTC. It is translated as CASSRWGTGTGYTF.

This clonotype was detected a few times. J is TRBJ1-4 and V is TRBV27; TRBD1 matches 8 bases. The trim removed 5 bases at V and 8 bases at J, leaving 25 bases unmatched. The germline gives CDR1 MNHEY, CDR2 SMNVEV (reference sequence). The CDR3 contains 20 residues. In nucleotides, the CDR3 is TGTGCCAGCAGTCTCCGGCTCCCGCGGACAGGGACGGGCTTTAACGAAAAACTGTTTTTT. This sequence encodes CASSLRLPRTGTGFNEKLFF. Based on the CDR3 plus reference TRBV27 and TRBJ1-4, the full variable domain is EAQVTQNPRYLITVTGKKLTVTCSQNMNHEYMSWYRQDPGLGLRQIYYSMNVEVTDKGDVPEGYKVSRKEKRNFPLILESPSPNQTSLYFCASSLRLPRTGTGFNEKLFFGSGTQLSVL.

The chain carries TRBV6-1 and TRBJ1-2; 8 positions match TRBD1. V lost 6 bases, J lost 1 base, and 10 bases stayed unmatched. The germline gives CDR1 MNHNS, CDR2 SASEGT. There are 16 residues in the CDR3. CDR3 bases: TGTGCCAGCAGCCCCGACAGGGGTTTTGGTAACTATGGCTACACCTTC. As protein: CASSPDRGFGNYGYTF.

This clonotype was observed at least ten times. This chain uses TRBV2 with TRBJ2-3; TRBD2 is a possible D gene (5 bases). Germline CDR1 is SNHLY and CDR2 is FYNNEI. CDR3 size: 16 residues. V dropped 3 bases and J dropped 1 base, with 14 bases sitting between them. CDR3 amino acids: CASSDLAPTGTDTQYF. The DNA for the CDR3 is TGTGCCAGCAGTGACCTAGCTCCGACCGGCACAGATACGCAGTATTTT.

This clonotype has ten or more counts. The chain carries TRBV28 and TRBJ2-7; D gene unclear. CDR1 and CDR2 (germline): MDHEN, SYDVKM. The CDR3 is 11 amino acids. The V and J ends lost 5 bases and 5 bases respectively, with 7 bases between them. The chain's CDR3 is CASSPHHEQYF. The DNA for the CDR3 is TGTGCCAGCAGTCCCCACCACGAGCAGTACTTC.

Many counts were recorded for this clonotype. V is TRBV12-5 and J is TRBJ2-5, with 9 bases identical to TRBD1. CDR3 length: 12 residues. Germline CDR1 is LGHNT and CDR2 is FRNRAP. Here the CDR3 reads CASLGQGETQYF. CDR3 bases: TGTGCCAGCCTGGGACAGGGAGAGACCCAGTACTTC.

The chain carries TRBV6-2 or TRBV6-3 and TRBJ2-1; perhaps TRBD2 as D (7 bases). CDR3 length equals 12 residues. The V end was cut by 5 bases, the J end by 15 bases, with 17 bases between. Germline loops: CDR1 MNHEY, CDR2 SVGEGT. CDR3: CASSEAAGARFF. Here the CDR3 DNA reads TGTGCCAGCAGTGAAGCCGCGGGGGCGCGGTTCTTC.

J is TRBJ1-5 and V is TRBV7-3, with 9 bases identical to TRBD1. CDR1 SGHTA and CDR2 FQGTGA come from the germline V gene. The CDR3 sequence is 15 residues long. J lost 6 bases, V lost 5 bases, and 8 bases had no gene match. The CDR3 coding sequence is TGTGCCAGCAGCAAAACAGGGGGCCCTGGTCAGCCCCAGCATTTT. Its translation: CASSKTGGPGQPQHF.

The V and J genes are TRBV6-1 and TRBJ2-5, with 7 positions matching TRBD1. The germline gives CDR1 MNHNS, CDR2 SASEGT. V was pared by 6 bases and J by 4 bases, with 14 bases of the junction left unmatched. The CDR3 runs 16 residues. CDR3 in amino acids: CASSTDRDSRGETQYF. The CDR3 nucleotides read TGTGCCAGCAGCACTGACAGGGATAGTCGGGGAGAGACCCAGTACTTC.

This clonotype came up a few times. The chain links TRBV9 to TRBJ2-2; 7 positions agree with TRBD2. The germline gives CDR1 SGDLS, CDR2 YYNGEE. V lost 4 bases, J lost 2 bases, and 14 bases stayed unmatched. This CDR3 has 18 amino acids. The CDR3 coding sequence is TGTGCCAGCAGCCTCCGTTTCGGGCTAGCGGACAACACCGGGGAGCTGTTTTTT. Its translation is CASSLRFGLADNTGELFF.

This clonotype was seen a few times. V is TRBV5-4 and J is TRBJ1-2; D is uncertain. Per the germline V gene, CDR1 is SGHNT and CDR2 is YYREEE (reference sequence). This CDR3 comprises 17 residues. Trimming took off 2 bases at V and 2 bases at J, with 19 bases between the two ends. The CDR3 nucleotides read TGTGCCAGCAGCTTTTCCGAAGGCCGAAGAAGAAACTATGGCTACACCTTC. This translates into CASSFSEGRRRNYGYTF.

This clonotype was recorded many times. The chain carries TRBV6-1 and TRBJ1-2, with 9 bases lining up with TRBD1. With V trimmed by 4 bases and J by 1 base, 4 bases remained unmatched. Germline CDR1 and CDR2: MNHNS and SASEGT. The length of the CDR3 is 15 residues. Here the CDR3 DNA reads TGTGCCAGCAGTGGACCGGACAGGGGTAACTATGGCTACACCTTC. It specifies CASSGPDRGNYGYTF.

This clonotype was seen at least ten times. This chain joins TRBV12-3 or TRBV12-4 and TRBJ1-1, with a weak D call TRBD1 (5 bases). The CDR3 totals 13 residues. Trimming stripped 7 bases from V and 6 bases from J, with 15 bases between. This CDR3 reads CASTSTRGSEAFF. CDR3 in DNA: TGTGCCAGCACCTCAACCCGGGGCTCTGAAGCTTTCTTT.

This clonotype showed up just a few times. The genes are TRBV3-1 and TRBJ2-7; 12 bases fit TRBD2. CDR1 and CDR2 from the germline V gene are LGHDT and YNNKEL (reference sequence). The CDR3 is 16 amino acids. Trimming cost V 2 bases and J 5 bases; bases outside gene matches: 7. The chain's CDR3 is CASSQMRTSGAHEQYF. Here the CDR3 DNA reads TGTGCCAGCAGCCAAATGAGGACTAGCGGGGCGCACGAGCAGTACTTC.

This clonotype showed up just a few times. J is TRBJ2-1 and V is TRBV7-8; a weak D match, TRBD1 (7 bases). The germline V gene has CDR1 SGHVS and CDR2 FQNEAQ. The CDR3 totals 15 residues. Trimming cost V 5 bases and J 5 bases, with 16 bases left between them. CDR3 region: CASSPPGGRHNEQFF. In DNA, the CDR3 is TGTGCCAGCAGCCCTCCAGGGGGGAGGCACAATGAGCAGTTCTTC.

This clonotype has only a few counts. The genes are TRBV4-1 and TRBJ2-2, with TRBD1 matching over 8 bases. CDR3 length equals 14 residues. The germline CDR1 and CDR2 sequences are MGHRA and YSYEKL. V lost 4 bases and J lost 8; bases outside the gene matches: 6. The CDR3 bases are TGCGCCAGCAGCCGACCGGACAGGGAAGGGGAGCTGTTTTTT. Translation: CASSRPDREGELFF.

This clonotype was seen many times. This chain links TRBV24-1 with TRBJ2-1, with D perhaps assigned TRBD1 or TRBD2 (6 bases each). Germline CDR1 KGHDR, CDR2 SFDVKD. The CDR3 totals 17 residues. V was clipped by 0 bases and J by 6 bases, with 17 bases between them. Written as DNA, the CDR3 is TGTGCCACCAGTGATTTGGGGGGCACGGGACTTCTCAATGAGCAGTTCTTC. This translates into CATSDLGGTGLLNEQFF.

The rearrangement uses TRBV5-1 and TRBJ2-3; TRBD2 matches at 8 bases. V was clipped by 4 bases and J by 1 base; unmatched bases: 5. This CDR3 is built from 15 residues. CDR1 is SGHRS, CDR2 YFSETQ, per germline. The CDR3 nucleotides read TGCGCCAGCAGCCAACGGACTAGCCGCACAGATACGCAGTATTTT. It is translated as CASSQRTSRTDTQYF.

This clonotype was seen at least ten times. The chain combines TRBV28 with TRBJ2-7; 12 nucleotides match TRBD2. This CDR3 contains 15 residues. CDR1 is MDHEN, CDR2 SYDVKM, per germline. V lost 7 bases and J lost 0; bases outside the gene matches: 4. DNA for the CDR3: TGTGCCAGCACCCTAGCGGGAGGGCACTCCTACGAGCAGTACTTC. It codes for CASTLAGGHSYEQYF.

V is TRBV10-3 and J is TRBJ1-2; TRBD1 matches at 7 bases. V lost 7 bases, J lost 1 base, and 9 bases stayed unmatched. In germline, CDR1 is ENHRY, CDR2 SYGVKD. The CDR3 sequence is 15 residues long. CDR3 loop: CAIMEQGTGNYGYTF. For the CDR3, the DNA is TGTGCCATCATGGAACAGGGGACGGGTAACTATGGCTACACCTTC.

This clonotype was seen only a few times. A much larger clone differs by one base, so this may be a read error. The chain joins TRBV29-1 to TRBJ2-3; no clear D gene. CDR3 size: 15 residues. Germline lookup yields CDR1 SQVTM and CDR2 ANQGSEA. This CDR3 reads CSIEPQDHLTDTQYF. For the CDR3, the DNA is TGCAGCATTGAACCCCAGGATCACCTAACAGATACGCAGTATTTT.

This chain links TRBV6-2 or TRBV6-3 with TRBJ1-1; D gene uncertain. V was pared by 4 bases and J by 1 base, with 13 bases between. The CDR3 totals 15 residues. Germline-derived CDR1 and CDR2 are MNHEY and SVGEGT. The DNA for the CDR3 is TGTGCCAGCAGTTTCGCCGTCAAGAGGAACACTGAAGCTTTCTTT. Amino acids: CASSFAVKRNTEAFF.

This clonotype came up many times. This rearrangement joins TRBV6-9 to TRBJ1-1, with D uncertain. Germline CDR1 MNHGY, CDR2 SVAAGI. Trimming removed 4 bases at V and 1 base at J, with 10 bases between. The CDR3 covers 14 residues. The CDR3 is CASSSKAANTEAFF. CDR3 nucleotides: TGTGCCAGCAGTTCCAAAGCTGCGAACACTGAAGCTTTCTTT.

V is TRBV7-6 and J is TRBJ2-2; D ambiguous. Trimming shortened V by 6 bases and J by 3 bases, and 11 bases separated the two germline ends. The germline CDR1 and CDR2 sequences are SGHVS and FNYEAQ. This CDR3 contains 14 residues. As DNA, the CDR3 is TGTGCCAGCAGAAAAGAGAGTTACACCGGGGAGCTGTTTTTT. Translating it yields CASRKESYTGELFF.

In its sample, this clonotype was seen many times. The chain carries TRBV6-2 or TRBV6-3 and TRBJ2-1, with 8 bases lining up with TRBD2. The CDR3 loop spans 17 amino acids. The trim removed 6 bases at V and 0 bases at J, leaving 10 bases unmatched. Germline V gene sequence: CDR1 MNHEY, CDR2 SVGEGT. This chain's CDR3 is CASRERGAGVSYNEQFF. The CDR3 bases are TGTGCCAGCAGGGAGAGAGGAGCGGGAGTCTCCTACAATGAGCAGTTCTTC.

Only a few counts were recorded for this clonotype. The rearrangement links TRBV2 to TRBJ2-4; a weak D match, TRBD1 (5 bases). The CDR3 is 13 residues long. Germline V CDR1 and CDR2: SNHLY, FYNNEI. V lost 2 bases and J 8 bases, leaving 10 bases between the germline ends. The CDR3 protein is CASSEQGSDIQYF. The CDR3 bases are TGTGCCAGCAGTGAACAGGGCTCTGACATTCAGTACTTC.

The rearrangement uses TRBV5-1 and TRBJ2-1; weak D call: TRBD2 (6 bases). In germline, CDR1 is SGHRS, CDR2 YFSETQ. V was trimmed by 3 bases and J by 8 bases, leaving 15 bases between them. This CDR3 spans 14 amino acids. The CDR3 here is CASSWRVSGDEQFF. The CDR3 DNA is TGCGCCAGCAGCTGGAGGGTTTCGGGCGATGAGCAGTTCTTC.

This clonotype was picked up many times. The chain employs TRBV5-8 and TRBJ2-1; D not certain. Trimming pared 4 bases from V and 3 bases from J, leaving 8 bases between. This CDR3 is built from 13 residues. Germline CDR1 reads SGHTS; CDR2 reads YDEGEE. CDR3 sequence: CASSLGFYNEQFF. Written as DNA, the CDR3 is TGTGCCAGCAGCCTAGGATTCTACAATGAGCAGTTCTTC.